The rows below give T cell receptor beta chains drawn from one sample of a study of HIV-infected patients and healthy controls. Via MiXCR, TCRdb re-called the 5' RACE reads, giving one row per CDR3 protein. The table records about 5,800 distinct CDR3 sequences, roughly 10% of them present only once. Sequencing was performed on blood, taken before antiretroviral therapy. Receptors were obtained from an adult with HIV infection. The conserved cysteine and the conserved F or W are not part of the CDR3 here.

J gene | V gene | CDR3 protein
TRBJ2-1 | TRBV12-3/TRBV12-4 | ASSTMGGGYNEQF
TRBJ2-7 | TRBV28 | ASLGVRGSYEQY
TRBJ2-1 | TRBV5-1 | ASSGRPLAGSYNEQF
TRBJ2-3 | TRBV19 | ASSMASSTDTQY
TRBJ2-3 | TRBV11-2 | ASSLDGQGVGTDTQY
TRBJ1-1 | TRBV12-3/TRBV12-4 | ASSFGQMNTEAF
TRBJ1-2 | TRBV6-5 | ASRPQSNYGYT
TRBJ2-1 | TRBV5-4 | ASSSGGSSSYNEQF
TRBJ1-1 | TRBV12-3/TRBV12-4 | ASSLYGEAF
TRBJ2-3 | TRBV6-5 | ASSPSRRGGFTDTQY
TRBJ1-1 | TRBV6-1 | AAERQKNTEAF
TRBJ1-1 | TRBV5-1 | ASSPRQGLPEAF
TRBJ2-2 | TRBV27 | ASSSHSTIDTGELF
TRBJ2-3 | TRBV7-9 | ASSLGLRDTQY
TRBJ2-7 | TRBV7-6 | ASSLEGGGTYEQY
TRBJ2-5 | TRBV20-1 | SARGQVGETQY
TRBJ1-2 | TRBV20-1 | SARGGRGESYGYT
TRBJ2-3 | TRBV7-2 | ASPLSPDHTQY
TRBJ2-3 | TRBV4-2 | ASSQFVASGADTQY
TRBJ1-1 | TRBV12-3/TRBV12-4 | ASSLWQLNTEAF
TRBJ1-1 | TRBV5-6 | ASSSILGWDRGYTEAF
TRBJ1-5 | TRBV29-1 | SVTDGNQPQH